The rows below give T cell receptor beta chains drawn from one sample of a study of shared clonotypes between healthy human individuals. Profiling relied on immunoSEQ multiplex PCR, and the TCRdb table lists in-frame clones only, not all of them. The table shows under 1,100,000 clones, with roughly 70% occurring only once. Material: memory CD4+ T cells sorted from blood. Source of these receptors: a man between 18 and 29 years old in good health. Each CDR3 is given with its conserved first and last residue. The order of the fields is J gene, clone size, V gene, D gene, CDR3 DNA, CDR3 protein. The D gene is left open where the match is weak. The listing skips clone size in some rows; elsewhere it reads once, few, many or a size class.

>TRBJ1-1|.|TRBV19|TRBD1
TGTGCCAGTAGGCGGGACAGGGGGGGGAACACTGAAGCTTTCTTT
CASRRDRGGNTEAFF
>TRBJ2-7|.|TRBV5-4|TRBD2
TGTGCCAGCAATCCGGGACTAGCGCCGTACGAGCAGTACTTC
CASNPGLAPYEQYF
>TRBJ1-1|.|TRBV19|TRBD1
TGTGCCAGTCACGTCAGGACAGGGGGCCCAGCTTTCTTT
CASHVRTGGPAFF
>TRBJ2-7|.|TRBV2|.
TGTGCCAGCACCCGATCGGGACAAGCCTACGAGCAGTACTTC
CASTRSGQAYEQYF
>TRBJ2-5|.|TRBV5-4|.
TGTGCCAGCAGCTTGGCTTTTGCGGGGAGAGAGACCCAGTACTTC
CASSLAFAGRETQYF
>TRBJ1-1|.|TRBV5-1|TRBD1
TGCGCCAGCAGCAGCGGTGGACAGGGGGCTTTCTTT
CASSSGGQGAFF
>TRBJ1-2|.|TRBV9|.
TGTGCCAGCAGCGCACGCTCTAATCCCTCCGCGGGGACCAATGGCTACACCTTC
CASSARSNPSAGTNGYTF
>TRBJ2-2|.|TRBV11-3|.
TGTGCCAGCAGCTTAGCGGGGGTCGGGGAGCTGTTTTTT
CASSLAGVGELFF
>TRBJ2-3|.|TRBV18|TRBD2
TGTGCCAGCTCTCCGCTCGGTAGCGGGGGGGCCCAAGATACGCAGTATTTT
CASSPLGSGGAQDTQYF
>TRBJ2-6|.|TRBV5-4|TRBD1
TGTGCCAGCAGCTTGCAGGGGGCGTCTGGGGCCAACGTCCTGACTTTC
CASSLQGASGANVLTF
>TRBJ1-6|.|TRBV7-2|TRBD1
TGTGCCAGCAGCTTAGCAACAGGGGATAATTCACCCCTCCACTTT
CASSLATGDNSPLHF
>TRBJ1-1|once|TRBV5-5|.
TGTGCCAGCAGCCCCGGGTGGGGAAACACTGAAGCTTTCTTT
CASSPGWGNTEAFF
>TRBJ1-5|.|TRBV19|.
TGTGCCAGTACCTCTAGTAAGGGAACTAATCAGCCCCAGCATTTT
CASTSSKGTNQPQHF
>TRBJ2-2|.|TRBV2|.
TGTGCCAGCATGCGGGAGAACACCGGGGAGCTGTTTTTT
CASMRENTGELFF
>TRBJ2-2|.|TRBV5-4|.
TGTGCCAGCAGCGACCGACAGTTGAACACCGGGGAGCTGTTTTTT
CASSDRQLNTGELFF
>TRBJ2-5|.|TRBV6-5|TRBD1
TGTGCCAGCAGCTTGACAGGGAGAGGGGAGACCCAGTACTTC
CASSLTGRGETQYF
>TRBJ2-1|.|TRBV13|.
TGTGCCAGCAGCTTAGGTCGCAATGAGCAGTTCTTC
CASSLGRNEQFF
>TRBJ2-7|few|TRBV10-1|TRBD2
TGCGCCAGCAGTGAGGGGGGGGCCTACGAGCAGTACTTC
CASSEGGAYEQYF
>TRBJ2-5|few|TRBV27|.
TGTGCCAGCAGACCAAATTCAGCCCAAGAGACCCAGTACTTC
CASRPNSAQETQYF
>TRBJ1-1|many|TRBV7-9|.
TGTGCCAGCAGCCCCTGGGGCCAGGGGATGAACACTGAAGCTTTCTTT
CASSPWGQGMNTEAFF
>TRBJ2-2|.|TRBV27|.
TGTGCCAGCAGTTTAAGGTGGACCGGGGAGCTGTTTTTT
CASSLRWTGELFF
>TRBJ2-1|.|TRBV7-2|TRBD2
TGTGCCAGCAGCTTAGCCCTACTAGCGGGAGGGTCCAATGAGCAGTTCTTC
CASSLALLAGGSNEQFF